These T cell receptor beta chains were read from a single sample in a study of molecular identifiers for immune sequencing clone quantification. TCRdb processed the PCR reads anew with MiXCR; each CDR3 protein has one entry. The profile shows roughly 90,000 distinct CDR3 sequences, roughly 20% of them singletons. Material for sequencing was naive CD8+ T cells from blood, with Jurkat cell RNA spiked in. These receptors came from a human donor in good health. Some libraries in this study had Jurkat cell RNA spiked in. The CDR3 runs from the conserved cysteine through the conserved F or W. A D gene is named only where the DNA matches it firmly. Size tells how often a clone was seen (once, few, many) or the class of an expanded clone, and some rows leave it out.

d_gene,j_gene,v_gene,len,abundance,CDR3aa,CDR3nt
TRBD1,TRBJ1-3,TRBV19,15,few,CASSIRDSTGNTIYF,TGTGCCAGTAGTATCCGGGACAGTACTGGAAACACCATATATTTT
.,TRBJ1-1,TRBV3-1,18,many,CASSHPRGAAGGWTEAFF,TGTGCCAGCAGCCACCCGCGGGGGGCCGCGGGGGGTTGGACTGAAGCTTTCTTT
.,TRBJ1-4,TRBV12-3/TRBV12-4,14,.,CASSFRSTNEKLSF,TGTGCCAGCAGTTTTCGTTCAACTAATGAAAAACTGTCTTTT
.,TRBJ1-1,TRBV12-5,15,many,CASGLGRTADTEAFF,TGTGCTAGTGGTTTGGGCCGGACGGCCGACACTGAAGCTTTCTTT
.,TRBJ1-2,TRBV24-1,11,many,CATSDGGGYTF,TGTGCCACCAGTGATGGCGGCGGCTACACCTTC
.,TRBJ2-3,TRBV5-1,16,.,CASSSRLTGEADTQYF,TGCGCCAGCAGCTCCCGTCTCACAGGGGAGGCAGATACGCAGTATTTT
.,TRBJ2-7,TRBV28,14,many,CASSFQLTVYEQYF,TGTGCCAGCAGCTTTCAACTTACAGTCTACGAGCAGTACTTC
.,TRBJ1-1,TRBV19,11,many,CASALNTEAFF,TGTGCCAGTGCGCTGAACACTGAAGCTTTCTTT
.,TRBJ2-3,TRBV27,14,.,CASSQQTSTDTQYF,TGTGCCAGCAGCCAGCAGACTAGCACAGATACGCAGTATTTT
.,TRBJ1-5,TRBV5-5,13,many,CASSSAWGQPQHF,TGTGCCAGCAGCTCTGCGTGGGGCCAGCCCCAGCATTTT
.,TRBJ2-2,TRBV19,13,many,CAIKQDQRGELFF,TGTGCCATAAAACAGGACCAACGCGGGGAGCTGTTTTTT
.,TRBJ1-1,TRBV7-8,16,.,CASSSAQFWGNTEAFF,TGTGCCAGCAGCTCCGCGCAATTTTGGGGGAACACTGAAGCTTTCTTT
TRBD1,TRBJ1-5,TRBV6-2/TRBV6-3,16,.,CASSYSGTGRDQPQHF,TGTGCCAGCAGTTACTCTGGGACAGGGAGAGATCAGCCCCAGCATTTT
.,TRBJ2-3,TRBV6-4,14,many,CASSADSYTDTQYF,TGTGCCAGCAGTGCGGACTCCTATACAGATACGCAGTATTTT
TRBD1,TRBJ2-2,TRBV24-1,18,many,CATSDRMIRDRTSGELFF,TGTGCCACCAGTGACCGTATGATCCGGGACAGAACGTCCGGGGAGCTGTTTTTT
.,TRBJ2-7,TRBV20-1,14,.,CSARSLGTFYEQYF,TGCAGTGCTCGCTCGTTGGGGACTTTCTACGAGCAGTACTTC
TRBD2,TRBJ2-2,TRBV27,16,many,CASSLGSGRATGELFF,TGTGCCAGCAGTTTGGGGAGCGGGAGGGCCACCGGGGAGCTGTTTTTT
TRBD1,TRBJ1-1,TRBV5-6,14,many,CASSWGDRVTEAFF,TGTGCCAGCAGCTGGGGGGACAGGGTCACTGAAGCTTTCTTT
.,TRBJ2-2,TRBV5-1,14,.,CAGSPSGLAGELFF,TGCGCCGGCAGCCCATCAGGGTTGGCCGGGGAGCTGTTTTTT
.,TRBJ2-5,TRBV10-3,14,many,CAISESPGQETQYF,TGTGCCATCAGTGAGTCACCAGGCCAAGAGACCCAGTACTTC
.,TRBJ2-2,TRBV12-3/TRBV12-4,14,many,CASSVAERTGELFF,TGTGCCAGCAGTGTAGCGGAGCGCACCGGGGAGCTGTTTTTT
TRBD1,TRBJ2-1,TRBV20-1,12,many,CSVWDRGNEQFF,TGCAGTGTTTGGGACAGGGGGAATGAGCAGTTCTTC
.,TRBJ2-7,TRBV7-9,13,many,CASSKQGYYEQYF,TGTGCCAGCAGCAAACAGGGTTATTACGAGCAGTACTTC
.,TRBJ2-7,TRBV5-1,13,many,CASSSGGSYEQYF,TGCGCCAGCAGCTCCGGGGGTAGCTACGAGCAGTACTTC
.,TRBJ2-2,TRBV14,15,many,CASSPSLGLAGELFF,TGTGCCAGCAGCCCATCTTTGGGTCTCGCCGGGGAGCTGTTTTTT
.,TRBJ1-2,TRBV30,11,many,CASLLVDGYTF,TGTGCCAGCCTGTTGGTGGATGGCTACACCTTC
TRBD1,TRBJ1-1,TRBV5-8,15,many,CASTPRGRRDTEAFF,TGTGCCAGCACCCCGAGGGGGCGTAGGGACACTGAAGCTTTCTTT
.,TRBJ2-4,TRBV5-8,10,many,CASGTGTEYF,TGTGCCAGCGGTACCGGGACCGAGTACTTC
TRBD1,TRBJ1-2,TRBV18,15,few,CASSPWDRGPDGYTF,TGTGCCAGCTCACCATGGGACAGGGGCCCAGATGGCTACACCTTC
.,TRBJ2-2,TRBV24-1,14,many,CATTGTENTGELFF,TGTGCCACCACCGGAACAGAGAACACCGGGGAGCTGTTTTTT
.,TRBJ1-3,TRBV9,17,.,CASSVGWLGNGGNTIYF,TGTGCCAGCAGCGTAGGATGGTTGGGGAATGGTGGAAACACCATATATTTT
.,TRBJ2-1,TRBV12-5,14,few,CASGLSPPENEQFF,TGTGCTAGTGGTTTGTCCCCTCCTGAGAATGAGCAGTTCTTC
.,TRBJ2-7,TRBV7-9,14,.,CASSFALAEYEQYF,TGTGCCAGCAGCTTCGCACTAGCCGAATACGAGCAGTACTTC
.,TRBJ2-1,TRBV7-9,10,.,CASSLHEQFF,TGTGCCAGCAGCTTACACGAGCAGTTCTTC
TRBD2,TRBJ2-5,TRBV2,14,many,CASKPWAGVETQYF,TGTGCCAGCAAACCATGGGCGGGAGTAGAGACCCAGTACTTC
.,TRBJ1-1,TRBV5-6,13,many,CASSTVENTEAFF,TGTGCCAGCAGTACAGTAGAAAACACTGAAGCTTTCTTT
.,TRBJ2-1,TRBV20-1,13,many,CSAVASSYNEQFF,TGCAGTGCCGTAGCGTCCTCCTACAATGAGCAGTTCTTC
TRBD1,TRBJ2-1,TRBV30,11,many,CAWGQGDEQFF,TGTGCCTGGGGACAGGGGGATGAGCAGTTCTTC
TRBD2,TRBJ2-1,TRBV4-2,18,many,CASSQEGLAGEIYNEQFF,TGTGCCAGCAGCCAAGAAGGGCTAGCGGGGGAGATCTACAATGAGCAGTTCTTC
.,TRBJ2-3,TRBV7-9,13,.,CASSPEGRDTQYF,TGTGCCAGCAGCCCCGAGGGCCGGGATACGCAGTATTTT
.,TRBJ2-7,TRBV15,14,many,CATSRVVTSYEQYF,TGTGCCACCAGCAGAGTGGTCACATCCTACGAGCAGTACTTC
.,TRBJ1-6,TRBV27,16,.,CASSLSGSSYNSPLHF,TGTGCCAGCAGTCTCTCGGGGAGCTCCTATAATTCACCCCTCCACTTT
.,TRBJ2-7,TRBV28,15,many,CASSFYRPNSYEQYF,TGTGCCAGCAGTTTCTACCGCCCTAACAGCTACGAGCAGTACTTC
.,TRBJ2-1,TRBV9,16,many,CASSASGTTSYNEQFF,TGTGCCAGCAGCGCATCCGGGACAACCAGCTACAATGAGCAGTTCTTC
TRBD2,TRBJ2-5,TRBV10-3,15,.,CAIRPGLADRETQYF,TGTGCCATCAGACCGGGACTAGCGGACCGAGAGACCCAGTACTTC
TRBD2,TRBJ2-3,TRBV7-8,16,many,CASSHKTSGREDTQYF,TGTGCCAGCAGCCACAAGACTAGCGGGAGGGAGGATACGCAGTATTTT
.,TRBJ2-4,TRBV5-8,14,many,CASSSPASKVIQYF,TGTGCCAGCAGCTCGCCGGCTAGCAAAGTCATTCAGTACTTC
.,TRBJ1-5,TRBV20-1,12,many,CSARVVGQPQHF,TGCAGTGCTAGAGTGGTGGGTCAGCCCCAGCATTTT
.,TRBJ2-1,TRBV7-9,16,many,CASSSQRGARGNEQFF,TGTGCCAGCAGCTCCCAACGGGGGGCCAGGGGAAATGAGCAGTTCTTC
.,TRBJ2-5,TRBV12-3/TRBV12-4,13,many,CASSPGSRRTQYF,TGTGCCAGCAGCCCGGGCAGCCGGAGGACCCAGTACTTC
.,TRBJ2-7,TRBV25-1,13,many,CASRGNRGDEQYF,TGTGCCAGCAGGGGGAACCGTGGGGACGAGCAGTACTTC
TRBD1,TRBJ2-3,TRBV20-1,17,many,CSAMTGGAGGSIDTQYF,TGCAGTGCTATGACAGGGGGCGCGGGCGGGAGTATAGATACGCAGTATTTT
TRBD1,TRBJ2-5,TRBV7-2,17,many,CASSLGFGDRSQETQYF,TGTGCCAGCAGCTTAGGCTTCGGGGACAGGTCTCAAGAGACCCAGTACTTC